This TCR beta chain emerged from a study of shared clonotypes between healthy human individuals. The overall study: Three plates were used per donor for CD4 naive, three for CD4 memory, two for CD8 naive and one for CD8 memory. Whole-study findings and limits: Naive CD4 clonotypes overlapped across a few donors at about 5.2%.

Assay: immunoSEQ multiplex PCR; the TCRdb copy retains only in-frame clones and omits some. The table includes some 680,000 clones, 60% to 75% detected once. The authors divided CD4+ cells into CD45RA+ naive and CD45RA-negative memory subsets. The ends were cut back, 0 bases at V and 0 bases at J, with 4 bases in the middle. The CDR3 runs to 14 residues. Germline-derived CDR1 and CDR2 are SGHRS and YFSETQ. This clone was counted between two and nine times. Its target is not known. The specimen was memory CD4+ T cells sorted from blood. Subset indicated: CD45RA-negative fraction. V is TRBV5-1 and J is TRBJ2-4, with no clear D. The source of this sequence is a woman aged 25 to 39 in good health. The CDR3 nucleotides are TGCGCCAGCAGCTTGGAAGTAGCCAAAAACATTCAGTACTTC. As protein: CASSLEVAKNIQYF. The whole variable domain, remainder taken from reference TRBV5-1 and TRBJ2-4, is KAGVTQTPRYLIKTRGQQVTLSCSPISGHRSVSWYQQTPGQGLQFLFEYFSETQRNKGNFPGRFSGRQFSNSRSEMNVSTLELGDSALYLCASSLEVAKNIQYFGAGTRLSVL.